This T cell receptor beta chain derives from a study of blood T cell repertoires in COVID-19 (dated by TCRdb to between 2020 and 2021). At the level of the whole study: Collaborator samples came from the United States, Italy and Spain and covered acute and convalescent phases of COVID-19. The repertoires were released in a freely available public database intended as a resource for research on the immune response to SARS-CoV-2. Samples came from the ongoing ImmuneRACE study (first 160 participants) plus 1,254 subjects from 6 global collaborators. Where HLA class I and class II types were available, the types were taken from metadata supplied by the sample provider, not from assay-based typing. The material from the prospective study consisted of cDNA or gDNA derived from T cells, B-cell-depleted T cells, or PBMCs. The sample metadata nearly always contained a de-identified subject ID, COVID-19 status, age in years and sex. The dataset comprised deeply sampled blood TCRbeta repertoires from subjects exposed to, actively infected with, or recovered from COVID-19.

The research as a whole found: How much clinical and demographic metadata was included differed by source and by participant, and the metadata was provided uncurated.

Regarding this clone: It lacks a known antigen. Qualities for individual bases were not recorded, and no much larger clone is one base off.

The CDR3 spans 14 residues, from the cysteine through the phenylalanine. Kept here is only the CDR3 DNA, which spans 42 bases and is read in frame from base 1. The junction shows trimming of 5 bases on V and 1 base on J, plus 11 bases between the germline ends. The germline V gene provides CDR1 SGHTA and CDR2 FQGNSA. The collaborating institutions used their own protocols to collect whole blood in K2EDTA tubes. For TCRbeta analysis, collaborator samples were shipped as frozen whole blood, as isolated PBMCs, or as DNA extracted from either sample type. TCRbeta CDR3 regions were amplified from genomic DNA by means of the immunoSEQ Assay, a bias-controlled multiplex PCR. For the original study's pipeline: The number of nucleated cells in each sample was estimated from the amplification of reference gene primers within the assay. To quantify the absolute abundance of each unique TCRbeta CDR3 rearrangement, sequence reads were collapsed and filtered. Productive Simpson clonality was computed per sample as the square root of Simpson's diversity index over productive rearrangements. TCRdb took this table from immuneACCESS and kept in-frame rearrangements with V and J called. Such tables lack part of the clones; where checked against another copy, unresolved V genes explain under half of the gap, and the rest is unexplained. V and J calls and clone size are copied from that table; D and trimming were computed from the DNA. For this sample there are approximately 210,000 clones; about 91% appear just once. Of the sample, more than 0.95% falls within the top ten clones.

The chain is encoded by TRBV7-2 joined to TRBJ2-5, and perhaps TRBD1 as D gene, on 5 matching bases. This clonotype was obtained from a man aged 25-45 years with acute or convalescent COVID-19. Sequences were obtained from peripheral blood. The DNA sequence is as follows: TGTGCCAGCAGCCGCAGTGGGGCCCAAGAGACCCAGTACTTC. Its translation is CASSRSGAQETQYF.